This T cell receptor beta chain was profiled in a study of CD8 T cells in ankylosing spondylitis. General study results and limits: Reportedly, disease-linked clones are significantly enriched in ankylosing spondylitis patients' matched synovial fluid. Characteristic of ankylosing spondylitis blood, it appeared, was a TCR beta motif comprising roughly eight highly homologous variants.

Germline V gene lookup returns CDR1 LGHDT and CDR2 YNNKEL (reference sequence). The CDR3 has 15 residues. V shed 4 bases, J shed 7 bases, and the junction held 9 bases outside the gene matches. With respect to this clonotype: Its antigen remains unidentified.

Each TCR beta library was made by quantitative 5'-RACE that incorporated molecular barcodes. TCRdb passed the 5' RACE reads through MiXCR, listing each CDR3 protein once. The top ten clones hold roughly a third of a sample with some 240,000 distinct CDR3 sequences, under 20% of them seen once. The TCR was taken from a male donor with ankylosing spondylitis or in good health (not recorded which). The sample was blood, either unsorted or a sorted T cell fraction (not recorded which). The V and J genes are TRBV3-1 and TRBJ2-1; 8 nucleotides align to TRBD1. Here the CDR3 DNA reads TGTGCCAGCAGCCGCGGGACAGGCCCAGAGAATGAGCAGTTCTTC. Translating it yields CASSRGTGPENEQFF.